This T cell receptor (beta chain) derives from a study of post-analysis software for immune sequencing data. Study context: Courses of disease covered relapsing-remitting, secondary progressive and progressive-relapsing multiple sclerosis. Regarding the study as a whole: By F measure, samples from a shared preparation batch strongly co-clustered.

Details on this clonotype: Antigen: not known. One end of the junction varies from germline; a read error may be responsible.

Tagging with unique molecular identifiers was a feature of the TCR beta cDNA libraries. TCRdb re-analysed the PCR reads in MiXCR, keeping a single row per CDR3 protein. The table shows roughly 150,000 distinct CDR3 sequences, with about 36% occurring only once. The clonotype was recovered from a girl aged 10-17 years with multiple sclerosis. The sample was blood, taken after autologous hematopoietic stem cell transplantation.

As DNA, the CDR3 is TGTGCCAACAGCCACCAAACAGGGGGACAGGGATACGAAAAACTGTTTTTT. Protein: CANSHQTGGQGYEKLFF. The chain couples TRBV4-2 to TRBJ1-4, with 9 positions matching TRBD1. Germline assignment: CDR1 LGHNA and CDR2 YNFKEQ. CDR3 length: 17 amino acids.